The 20 T cell receptor beta chains below were found in one sample sequenced in a study of beta chain features in type 1 diabetes. All of the isolated RNA was reverse transcribed, so expressed TCRB transcripts were sequenced. Some clones are missing from TCRdb's copy, which holds only in-frame ones; the method was immunoSEQ multiplex PCR. The sample lists almost 250,000 clones, around an eighth occurring once. Sequences were obtained from naive CD4+ T cells from blood. These TCRs come from a woman in her thirties or forties in good health.

The V gene is TRBV27, the J gene TRBJ2-1; 8 nucleotides align to TRBD2. The CDR3 extends over 16 amino acids. The J segment lost 7 bases and the V segment lost 2 bases, leaving 10 bases of the junction unmatched. Germline values: CDR1 MNHEY, CDR2 SMNVEV (reference sequence). CDR3 sequence (DNA): TGTGCCAGCAGTTTAAGGCGAACGGGGGGGGAAAATGAGCAGTTCTTC. This encodes CASSLRRTGGENEQFF.

This sequence joins TRBV5-1 and TRBJ2-3, with 9 bases lining up with TRBD1. V was clipped by 4 bases and J by 3 bases; unmatched bases: 6. The CDR3 covers 15 residues. The germline V gene encodes CDR1 SGHRS and CDR2 YFSETQ. The CDR3 coding sequence is TGCGCCAGCAGCCCCGGGGACAGGGAAACAGATACGCAGTATTTT. Translating gives CASSPGDRETDTQYF.

The J gene is TRBJ2-5, the V gene TRBV5-1, with 16 bases matching TRBD2. This CDR3 region has 19 residues. After removal of 4 bases from V and 1 base from J, the junction contained 10 bases not matched to a gene. Germline V gene data show CDR1 as SGHRS and CDR2 as YFSETQ. The CDR3 coding sequence is TGCGCCAGCAGCGCCGGGACTAGCGGGGGGGCCGCGATCCAAGAGACCCAGTACTTC. Protein sequence: CASSAGTSGGAAIQETQYF. Full variable domain (missing parts from reference TRBV5-1 and TRBJ2-5): KAGVTQTPRYLIKTRGQQVTLSCSPISGHRSVSWYQQTPGQGLQFLFEYFSETQRNKGNFPGRFSGRQFSNSRSEMNVSTLELGDSALYLCASSAGTSGGAAIQETQYFGPGTRLLVL.

This clone was counted a few times. The chain employs TRBV7-2 and TRBJ2-5; TRBD1 matches at 7 bases. V shed 0 bases, J shed 7 bases, and the junction held 5 bases outside the gene matches. Looked up from germline, CDR1 is SGHTA and CDR2 is FQGNSA. This CDR3 is 14 amino acids long. The CDR3: CASSLATGSRTQYF. The CDR3 nucleotides read TGTGCCAGCAGCTTAGCGACAGGGTCGAGGACCCAGTACTTC.

In its sample, this clone was seen a few times. V and J are TRBV6-7 and TRBJ1-3; D uncertain. TRBV6-7 is an ORF; its function is uncertain. The CDR3 is 14 amino acids. V was pared by 2 bases and J by 2 bases, with 7 bases between. This CDR3 reads CASSYGFPGNTIYF. CDR3 coding DNA: TGTGCCAGCAGTTACGGCTTCCCTGGAAACACCATATATTTT.

This clone was seen more than once but under ten times. V usage is TRBV5-1 and J usage is TRBJ2-1; D is uncertain. The CDR3 has 11 amino acids. The germline CDR1 and CDR2 sequences are SGHRS and YFSETQ. The germline V and J ends were trimmed by 0 bases and 9 bases, with 4 bases remaining between them. DNA for the CDR3: TGCGCCAGCAGCTTGGCTAGTGAGCAGTTCTTC. It encodes CASSLASEQFF.

The J gene is TRBJ2-3, the V gene TRBV29-1; possibly TRBD1 for D (7 bases). The CDR3 runs 18 residues. The germline gives CDR1 SQVTM, CDR2 ANQGSEA. V gave up 0 bases and J gave up 0 bases, with 19 bases separating them. The CDR3: CSVEDLLAGGKSTDTQYF. The CDR3 DNA follows: TGCAGCGTTGAAGATCTTTTGGCAGGGGGGAAGAGCACAGATACGCAGTATTTT.

This clone was detected only a few times. The chain recombines TRBV19 with TRBJ2-6; D gene ambiguous. V was shortened by 10 bases and J by 5 bases, with 15 bases between the two germline ends. CDR1 is LNHDA, CDR2 SQIVND, per germline (reference sequence). The CDR3 totals 14 residues. This chain's CDR3 is CATYTGGRANVLTF. Written as DNA, the CDR3 is TGTGCCACATACACTGGCGGTAGGGCCAACGTCCTGACTTTC. Looking up the rest from reference TRBV19 and TRBJ2-6 gives the full variable domain: DGGITQSPKYLFRKEGQNVTLSCEQNLNHDAMYWYRQDPGQGLRLIYYSQIVNDFQKGDIAEGYSVSREKKESFPLTVTSAQKNPTAFYLCATYTGGRANVLTFGAGSRLTVL.

The genes are TRBV5-6 and TRBJ1-1; D gene ambiguous. Trimming took off 3 bases at V and 0 bases at J, with 9 bases between the two ends. The germline V gene encodes CDR1 SGHDT and CDR2 YYEEEE. The length of the CDR3 is 14 residues. This CDR3 is CASSSGSMNTEAFF. CDR3 bases: TGTGCCAGCAGCTCGGGTAGCATGAACACTGAAGCTTTCTTT.

CDR3 nucleotide sequence: TGCGCCAGCAGCTCCACGACAGAATCGGCATTGCCTAAGTACTTC. It specifies CASSSTTESALPKYF. This chain connects TRBV5-1 to TRBJ2-4; D may be TRBD1 (5 bases). V lost 3 bases and J lost 14, with 24 bases in between. This CDR3 comprises 15 residues. Germline V CDR1 and CDR2: SGHRS, YFSETQ. The entire variable domain, with the rest obtained from reference TRBV5-1 and TRBJ2-4, is as follows: KAGVTQTPRYLIKTRGQQVTLSCSPISGHRSVSWYQQTPGQGLQFLFEYFSETQRNKGNFPGRFSGRQFSNSRSEMNVSTLELGDSALYLCASSSTTESALPKYFGAGTRLSVL.

This clone was seen a handful of times. The rearrangement links TRBV5-1 to TRBJ2-3, with unresolved D. Germline values: CDR1 SGHRS, CDR2 YFSETQ. CDR3 length equals 16 residues. The germline V and J ends were trimmed by 0 bases and 0 bases, with 11 bases remaining between them. As DNA, the CDR3 is TGCGCCAGCAGCTTGGGTGGTGCAGGTAGCACAGATACGCAGTATTTT. It encodes CASSLGGAGSTDTQYF.

The V call is TRBV5-1, the J call TRBJ2-5; D is possibly TRBD2 (7 bases). This CDR3 region has 16 residues. The V end lost 5 bases, the J end lost 1 base, and 18 bases lay between the germline ends. Germline CDR1 is SGHRS and CDR2 is YFSETQ. CDR3 residues: CASRKGGLPFQETQYF. The CDR3 bases are TGCGCCAGCAGGAAGGGGGGACTACCATTCCAAGAGACCCAGTACTTC.

This clone was seen only a few times. This rearrangement joins TRBV7-9 to TRBJ2-3; the D is unclear. The length of the CDR3 is 12 residues. CDR1 SEHNR and CDR2 FQNEAQ come from the germline V gene (reference sequence). V was pared by 5 bases and J by 8 bases, with 11 bases between. The CDR3 loop reads CASSPTTLTQYF. The CDR3 DNA follows: TGTGCCAGCAGCCCGACAACGCTTACGCAGTATTTT.

The gene calls are TRBV25-1 and TRBJ1-6; TRBD1 agrees at 8 bases. The V gene end was trimmed by 4 bases and the J gene end by 7 bases; junction bases not matched to a gene: 3. The CDR3 spans 14 residues. CDR1 is MGHDK and CDR2 is SYGVNS in the germline V gene. The CDR3 region is CASSGTGYNSPLHF. DNA for the CDR3: TGTGCCAGCAGTGGGACAGGGTACAATTCACCCCTCCACTTT.

The rearrangement joins TRBV7-9 to TRBJ2-5; D is possibly TRBD1 (6 bases). V dropped 5 bases and J dropped 1 base, with 11 bases sitting between them. Germline loops: CDR1 SEHNR, CDR2 FQNEAQ (reference sequence). This CDR3 is 14 amino acids long. This chain's CDR3 is CASSPWTAQETQYF. The DNA of the CDR3 is TGTGCCAGCAGCCCTTGGACAGCCCAAGAGACCCAGTACTTC.

V is TRBV29-1 and J is TRBJ1-2, with D hard to call. CDR3 size: 14 residues. Per germline, CDR1 SQVTM and CDR2 ANQGSEA. Deletions cut 3 bases from V and 7 bases from J, with 18 bases between. The CDR3 sequence: CSVDGPRNSAGYTF. The CDR3 DNA reads TGCAGCGTTGACGGCCCCAGGAATTCGGCTGGCTACACCTTC. The full variable domain, completed using reference TRBV29-1 and TRBJ1-2, is SAVISQKPSRDICQRGTSLTIQCQVDSQVTMMFWYRQQPGQSLTLIATANQGSEATYESGFVIDKFPISRPNLTFSTLTVSNMSPEDSSIYLCSVDGPRNSAGYTFGSGTRLTVV.

This clone was seen a handful of times. V usage is TRBV5-4 and J usage is TRBJ2-1; D may be TRBD1 (6 bases). Looked up from germline, CDR1 is SGHNT and CDR2 is YYREEE (reference sequence). This CDR3 has 15 residues. Trimming shortened V by 2 bases and J by 7 bases, and 16 bases separated the two germline ends. The CDR3 sequence is CASSLLNRVGNEQFF. In nucleotides, the CDR3 is TGTGCCAGCAGCTTATTAAACAGGGTAGGGAATGAGCAGTTCTTC.

This clone was picked up a small number of times. The chain joins TRBV14 to TRBJ2-7; TRBD2 matches 9 bases. Germline V CDR1 and CDR2: SGHDN, FVKESK. The CDR3 sequence is 16 residues long. V dropped 3 bases and J dropped 0; count of bases not matched to a gene: 6. The CDR3 protein is CASSHNLAGSSYEQYF. CDR3 DNA: TGTGCCAGCAGCCACAACCTAGCGGGGAGCTCCTACGAGCAGTACTTC.

The V call is TRBV19, the J call TRBJ1-2; TRBD1 matches 10 bases. The CDR3 sequence is 14 residues long. The germline gives CDR1 LNHDA, CDR2 SQIVND (reference sequence). J lost 5 bases, V lost 5 bases, and 5 bases had no gene match. The CDR3 nucleotides are TGTGCCAGTAGTGCGGGGGGACAGGGGTATGGCTACACCTTC. Its protein is CASSAGGQGYGYTF.

This clone has only a few counts. V and J are TRBV6-5 and TRBJ1-4; no firm D call. V was pared by 4 bases and J by 7 bases, with 13 bases between. Germline lookup yields CDR1 MNHEY and CDR2 SVGAGI. CDR3 size: 14 residues. As DNA, the CDR3 is TGTGCCAGCAGTTTCCAGGTGGGAGGTGAAAAACTGTTTTTT. Translated: CASSFQVGGEKLFF.